A single sample is the source of the 23 T cell receptor beta chains below, sequenced in a study of control samples from healthy donors and cancer patients. Method: immunoSEQ multiplex PCR; TCRdb's copy keeps in-frame clones and lacks some. Of approximately 52,000 clones in the sample, roughly 95% are singletons; the top ten hold around 0.99%. Material for sequencing was blood. These TCRs come from a woman between 18 and 29 years old in good health.

The chain has TRBV6-5 and TRBJ2-7; a weak D match, TRBD1 (5 bases). CDR3 length: 15 residues. V was trimmed by 0 bases and J by 3 bases, leaving 12 bases between them. Germline assignment: CDR1 MNHEY and CDR2 SVGAGI. In nucleotides, the CDR3 is TGTGCCAGCAGTTACTCTTTAACAGGTAGCTACGAGCAGTACTTC. Amino acid sequence: CASSYSLTGSYEQYF.

CDR3 coding DNA: TGTGCCAGCATACACCCGGAGAACACTGAAGCTTTCTTT. Its translation: CASIHPENTEAFF. The rearrangement links TRBV7-8 to TRBJ1-1, with D hard to call. V was trimmed by 7 bases and J by 1 base, leaving 10 bases between them. CDR3 length: 13 amino acids. Germline CDR1 reads SGHVS; CDR2 reads FQNEAQ.

In DNA form, the CDR3 reads TGTGCCAGCAGCTTGGCTGGCAGGGGCTATGGCTACACCTTC. Protein product: CASSLAGRGYGYTF. The chain recombines TRBV5-6 with TRBJ1-2, with a tentative D call TRBD1 (6 bases). The germline CDR1 and CDR2 sequences are SGHDT and YYEEEE. Trimming shortened V by 0 bases and J by 4 bases, and 10 bases separated the two germline ends. The CDR3 totals 14 residues. The full variable domain, its missing parts supplied by reference TRBV5-6 and TRBJ1-2, is DAGVTQSPTHLIKTRGQQVTLRCSPKSGHDTVSWYQQALGQGPQFIFQYYEEEERQRGNFPDRFSGHQFPNYSSELNVNALLLGDSALYLCASSLAGRGYGYTFGSGTRLTVV.

The V gene is TRBV2, the J gene TRBJ2-5, with 7 bases aligning to TRBD2. V trimming: 4 bases; J trimming: 5 bases; junction bases outside the gene matches: 4. The germline gives CDR1 SNHLY, CDR2 FYNNEI. The CDR3 extends over 13 amino acids. The CDR3 coding sequence is TGTGCCAGCAGTGCGAAGGGAGGGGAGACCCAGTACTTC. Its translation: CASSAKGGETQYF.

The gene calls are TRBV6-5 and TRBJ2-1; TRBD1 might be the D (6 bases). The ends were cut back, 0 bases at V and 4 bases at J, with 7 bases in the middle. The CDR3 is 14 amino acids. Germline V gene lookup returns CDR1 MNHEY and CDR2 SVGAGI. In nucleotides, the CDR3 is TGTGCCAGCAGTTACTCCGACAGGTACAATGAGCAGTTCTTC. It encodes CASSYSDRYNEQFF.

The rearrangement links TRBV6-6 to TRBJ1-4; D is possibly TRBD1 (6 bases). V lost 6 bases to trimming and J lost 0 bases, with 11 bases between them. The CDR3 is made up of 15 amino acids. In germline, CDR1 is MNHNY, CDR2 SVGAGI (reference sequence). CDR3: CASSRTAATNEKLFF. The DNA for the CDR3 is TGTGCCAGCAGCCGGACAGCTGCAACTAATGAAAAACTGTTTTTT.

The genes are TRBV7-2 and TRBJ2-2; 10 bases agree with TRBD2. The ends lost 3 bases at V and 5 bases at J; junction bases unmatched: 15. The germline gives CDR1 SGHTA, CDR2 FQGNSA. The length of the CDR3 is 19 residues. CDR3 nucleotide sequence: TGTGCCAGCAGCTTCCCCCCCCAGCTAGCGGGAGCTAGTACCGGGGAGCTGTTTTTT. Its protein product is CASSFPPQLAGASTGELFF.

The rearrangement uses TRBV7-2 and TRBJ2-7; D call uncertain. Per germline, CDR1 SGHTA and CDR2 FQGNSA. This CDR3 is 12 amino acids long. With 5 bases removed from V and 7 bases from J, the gap between germline ends came to 12 bases. CDR3 loop: CASSPDLGEQYF. The CDR3 DNA reads TGTGCCAGCAGCCCAGATTTGGGAGAGCAGTACTTC.

The V gene is TRBV27, the J gene TRBJ2-7, with 11 nucleotides matching TRBD1. With 8 bases clipped from V and 2 bases from J, the junction kept 8 bases outside the gene matches. Per germline, CDR1 MNHEY and CDR2 SMNVEV (reference sequence). The CDR3 is 15 amino acids. The DNA of the CDR3 is TGTGCCAGCCACCCGGGACAGGGGGTCCCCTACGAGCAGTACTTC. Translated: CASHPGQGVPYEQYF.

This sequence joins TRBV10-3 and TRBJ1-3; a weak D match, TRBD1 (5 bases). V lost 2 bases and J 0 bases, leaving 11 bases between the germline ends. Germline V gives CDR1 ENHRY, CDR2 SYGVKD. This CDR3 has 16 residues. CDR3 region: CAISEPLTVSGNTIYF. The CDR3 DNA is TGTGCCATCAGTGAGCCCCTGACAGTCTCTGGAAACACCATATATTTT.

The chain joins TRBV4-1 to TRBJ1-1; D unclear. The length of the CDR3 is 14 residues. V was clipped by 0 bases and J by 4 bases, with 9 bases between them. Per the germline V gene, CDR1 is MGHRA and CDR2 is YSYEKL. CDR3 sequence: CASSQEGLVTEAFF. CDR3 DNA: TGCGCCAGCAGCCAAGAAGGGTTGGTCACTGAAGCTTTCTTT.

This sequence joins TRBV14 and TRBJ2-7; TRBD2 agrees at 10 bases. Trimming cost V 8 bases and J 4 bases; bases outside gene matches: 5. The CDR3 length is 13 residues. CDR1 is SGHDN, CDR2 FVKESK, per germline. CDR3 nucleotide sequence: TGTGCCAGCTCCGGGACTAGCGTGTACGAGCAGTACTTC. This gives the protein CASSGTSVYEQYF.

The count of this clone is one. This chain uses TRBV30 with TRBJ2-3; 8 positions agree with TRBD1. The V and J ends lost 5 bases and 2 bases, in that order; junction bases with no gene match: 6. The CDR3 has 14 amino acids. Germline V CDR1 and CDR2: GTSNPN, SVGIG (reference sequence). The chain's CDR3 is CAWGQGRHTDTQYF. CDR3 sequence (DNA): TGTGCCTGGGGACAGGGCAGACACACAGATACGCAGTATTTT. Complete variable domain (other parts from reference TRBV30 and TRBJ2-3): SQTIHQWPATLVQPVGSPLSLECTVEGTSNPNLYWYRQAAGRGLQLLFYSVGIGQISSEVPQNLSASRPQDRQFILSSKKLLLSDSGFYLCAWGQGRHTDTQYFGPGTRLTVL.

This rearrangement joins TRBV6-1 to TRBJ1-5; D not resolved. CDR3 length: 14 amino acids. Germline V gene lookup returns CDR1 MNHNS and CDR2 SASEGT. Trimming pared 1 base from V and 1 base from J, leaving 5 bases between. The CDR3 nucleotides read TGTGCCAGCAGTGAAGGGTGGAGCAATCAGCCCCAGCATTTT. Protein sequence: CASSEGWSNQPQHF.

On this clone: The sample has other DNA sequences that encode this CDR3 too. V gene TRBV23-1 combines with J gene TRBJ1-5, with a weak D call TRBD1 (6 bases). TRBV23-1 is an ORF for which the function is uncertain. The CDR3 is made up of 14 amino acids. The germline V and J ends were trimmed by 8 bases and 2 bases, with 13 bases remaining between them. The CDR3: CASGPRGRNQPQHF. In DNA, the CDR3 is TGCGCCAGCGGACCCAGGGGACGCAATCAGCCCCAGCATTTT.

This chain links TRBV25-1 with TRBJ2-1; perhaps TRBD1 as D (7 bases). Germline V lookup: CDR1 MGHDK, CDR2 SYGVNS. There are 17 residues in the CDR3. Trimming left V 6 bases short and J 0 bases short, with 18 bases between. This CDR3 is CASREGARGSSYNEQFF. As DNA, the CDR3 is TGTGCCAGCAGGGAGGGGGCCCGAGGATCCTCCTACAATGAGCAGTTCTTC.

V is TRBV6-1 and J is TRBJ1-2; D is perhaps TRBD1 (5 bases). V was pared by 6 bases and J by 4 bases, with 15 bases between. CDR3 length: 14 residues. Germline V gives CDR1 MNHNS, CDR2 SASEGT. The CDR3 DNA reads as TGTGCCAGCAGGGGTGCAGGGAGGGTCTATGGCTACACCTTC. Its translation is CASRGAGRVYGYTF.

This chain joins TRBV4-1 and TRBJ2-5; D is possibly TRBD1 or TRBD2 (5 bases each). The ends were cut back, 0 bases at V and 3 bases at J, with 8 bases in the middle. CDR1 and CDR2 (germline): MGHRA, YSYEKL. The CDR3 is made up of 14 amino acids. CDR3 loop: CASSQDRGEETQYF. The DNA of the CDR3 is TGCGCCAGCAGCCAAGATCGAGGGGAAGAGACCCAGTACTTC.

This chain connects TRBV9 to TRBJ2-3, with TRBD2 identical over 9 bases. The CDR3 sequence is 15 residues long. With V trimmed by 2 bases and J by 2 bases, 3 bases remained unmatched. In germline, CDR1 is SGDLS, CDR2 YYNGEE. CDR3 amino acids: CASSVLAGPTDTQYF. The CDR3 bases are TGTGCCAGCAGCGTCCTAGCGGGGCCCACAGATACGCAGTATTTT.

This chain links TRBV11-1 with TRBJ2-3; 9 nucleotides match TRBD2. Germline trimming cut 3 bases from V and 4 bases from J; bases unmatched to any gene: 5. This CDR3 is built from 15 residues. Per the germline V gene, CDR1 is SGHAT and CDR2 is FQDESV (reference sequence). Written as DNA, the CDR3 is TGTGCCAGCAGCTTTGGCGGGGGGGCATCAGATACGCAGTATTTT. This codes for CASSFGGGASDTQYF.

The genes are TRBV7-2 and TRBJ1-2; D is unclear. V was trimmed by 5 bases and J by 0 bases, leaving 13 bases between them. The CDR3 covers 15 residues. Germline CDR1 and CDR2: SGHTA and FQGNSA. CDR3 sequence reads: CASSPYSQSNYGYTF. The CDR3, as DNA: TGTGCCAGCAGCCCCTACAGCCAGTCTAACTATGGCTACACCTTC.

The chain has TRBV15 and TRBJ1-4, with D tentatively TRBD1 (6 bases). The germline gives CDR1 LNHNV, CDR2 YYDKDF (reference sequence). The CDR3 is made up of 16 amino acids. V lost 5 bases and J 6 bases, leaving 19 bases between the germline ends. The CDR3 loop is CATSPSRGGAYEKLFF. CDR3 nucleotide sequence: TGTGCCACCAGCCCCAGTAGGGGGGGCGCGTATGAAAAACTGTTTTTT.

The rearrangement links TRBV6-5 to TRBJ1-2; the match to TRBD1 covers 9 bases. The J segment lost 7 bases and the V segment lost 6 bases, leaving 9 bases of the junction unmatched. The CDR3 is 14 residues long. The germline gives CDR1 MNHEY, CDR2 SVGAGI. The CDR3 DNA sequence: TGTGCCAGCAGGAAGCCCGGGACAGGGTCTGGCTACACCTTC. Its translation is CASRKPGTGSGYTF.